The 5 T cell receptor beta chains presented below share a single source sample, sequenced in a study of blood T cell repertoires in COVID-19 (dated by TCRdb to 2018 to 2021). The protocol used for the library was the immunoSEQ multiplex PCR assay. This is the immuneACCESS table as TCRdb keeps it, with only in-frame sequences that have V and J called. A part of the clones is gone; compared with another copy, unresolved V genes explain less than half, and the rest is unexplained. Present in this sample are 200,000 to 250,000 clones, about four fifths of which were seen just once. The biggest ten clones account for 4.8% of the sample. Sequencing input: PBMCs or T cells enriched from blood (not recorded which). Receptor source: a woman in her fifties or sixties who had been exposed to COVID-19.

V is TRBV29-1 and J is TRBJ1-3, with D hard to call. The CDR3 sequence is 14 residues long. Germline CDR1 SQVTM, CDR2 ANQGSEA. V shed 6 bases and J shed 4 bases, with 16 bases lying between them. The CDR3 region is CSVQSGGSGNTIYF. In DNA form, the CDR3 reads TGCAGCGTCCAAAGCGGAGGGTCCGGAAACACCATATATTTT.

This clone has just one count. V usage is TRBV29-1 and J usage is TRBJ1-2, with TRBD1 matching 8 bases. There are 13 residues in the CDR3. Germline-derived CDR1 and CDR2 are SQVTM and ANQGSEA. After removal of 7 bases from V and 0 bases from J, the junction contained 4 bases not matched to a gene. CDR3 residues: CSARTGSNYGYTF. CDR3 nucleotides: TGCAGCGCCCGGACAGGGTCTAACTATGGCTACACCTTC.

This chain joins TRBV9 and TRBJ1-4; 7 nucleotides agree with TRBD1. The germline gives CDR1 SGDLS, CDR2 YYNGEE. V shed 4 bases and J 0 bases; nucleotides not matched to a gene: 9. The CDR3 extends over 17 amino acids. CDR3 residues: CASSLSDRVSTNEKLFF. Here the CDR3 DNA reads TGTGCCAGCAGCCTTTCCGACAGGGTGTCAACTAATGAAAAACTGTTTTTT.

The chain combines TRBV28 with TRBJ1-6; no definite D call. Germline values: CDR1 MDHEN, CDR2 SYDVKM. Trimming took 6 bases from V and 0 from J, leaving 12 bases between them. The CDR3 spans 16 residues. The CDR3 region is CASRGSGSSYNSPLHF. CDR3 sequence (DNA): TGTGCCAGCAGGGGATCGGGGAGCTCCTATAATTCACCCCTCCACTTT.

The CDR3 DNA follows: TGTGCCAGCAGCCCCGGGACACCTATCTACGAGCAGTACTTC. This encodes CASSPGTPIYEQYF. The chain has TRBV3-1 (or the pseudogene TRBV3-2) and TRBJ2-7; possible D gene TRBD1, 6 bases. The CDR3 runs 14 residues. V was trimmed by 4 bases and J by 3 bases, leaving 13 bases between them. CDR1 is LGHDT and CDR2 is YNNKEL in the germline V gene (reference sequence).